What follows is one T cell receptor beta chain and its context. No clone much larger than this one lies a single base away; base qualities are absent. Libraries were constructed by the immunoSEQ multiplex PCR assay. For most patients, genomic DNA was isolated with the Qiagen DNeasy Blood and Tissue Kit and sent frozen to Adaptive Biotechnologies for TCR sequencing. For most patients, high-throughput TCR-beta CDR3 sequencing of genomic DNA was performed by Adaptive Biotechnologies. The paper's processing steps were these. TCR sequencing data were retrieved from Adaptive's ImmunoSEQ software for 15 to 20 patients, whereas a few other patients were processed with MiXCR and VDJtools. To correct CD4 versus CD8 sorting errors, any sequence found in both subsets at a frequency ratio below 5:1 was removed. CDR3 nucleotide sequences shared by donor and recipient were removed because the origin of these sequences could not be assigned. To be classed as alloreactive, a clone needed at least 2-fold expansion over unstimulated cells and a minimum CFSE-low frequency of 0.002% (template counts) or 0.001% (read counts). A clone was considered mappable if detected in the sequenced pre-transplant spleen, lymph node, or MLR CFSE-low populations of the donor or recipient. The cumulative frequency of alloreactive clones was calculated as a percentage of all sequences, weighted by copy number. This is the immuneACCESS table as TCRdb keeps it, with only in-frame sequences that have V and J called. A part of the clones is gone; compared with another copy, unresolved V genes explain less than half, and the rest is unexplained. V and J calls and clone size follow that table, whereas D and trimming were derived from the DNA. Recorded for this sample are about 10,000 clones; about 33% of them occurred a single time. Approximately 1.9% of the sample comes from the top ten.

Taken with the paper, the label for time point translates to: cells obtained before transplantation from donor or recipient. Mixed lymphocyte reactions plated approximately 200,000 CFSE-labeled pre-transplant responders with approximately 200,000 irradiated violet-dye-labeled stimulators and were cultured for 6 days. After the mixed lymphocyte reaction, proliferating CD3+CD4+CFSE-low and CD3+CD8+CFSE-low responder cells were FACS-sorted on a BD Influx sorter. This entry comes from a study of graft-versus-host responses after intestinal transplantation listed by TCRdb under 2021. At the level of the whole study: Recipients received multivisceral, liver-intestinal, or isolated intestinal transplants. Anti-thymocyte globulin induction was given to all recipients, followed by maintenance tacrolimus and steroids for approximately three years. After intestinal transplantation, graft-versus-host and host-versus-graft alloreactive T cell clones in the graft, circulation and bone marrow were tracked using bulk TCR-beta CDR3 sequencing. Alloreactive clones were identified by sequencing pre-transplant mixed lymphocyte reaction products and comparing them with unstimulated pre-transplant donor and recipient T cells. The cohort enrolled about two dozen intestinal transplant recipients, one of whom was a retransplant, and 3 patients without pretransplant specimens were excluded. Donor T cell macrochimerism was defined as a peak of at least 4% donor T cells among recipient peripheral blood mononuclear cells. Instead of going to the commercial service, samples from a few later patients were sequenced in-house on an Illumina MiSeq and processed with MiXCR. Overall study outcomes, separate from this receptor: GvH clones turned up in recipient bone marrow, with some appearing earlier in ileal mucosa or blood, a pattern consistent with an intestinal mucosal origin. Early after transplant, peak levels of circulating GvH clones were associated with declines in HvG clones. Patients with donor T cell macrochimerism had high GvH to HvG T cell clonal ratios in their allografts. Conclusions were limited by the relatively low number and heterogeneity of intestinal transplant patients.

Spanning cysteine to phenylalanine, the CDR3 consists of 15 amino acids. This entry keeps only the CDR3 DNA: 45 bases, framed from base 1. V drops 1 base and J drops 4 bases, leaving 13 bases in between. The CDR1 and CDR2 encoded by the germline V gene are LGHNA and YSLEER. The rearrangement joined TRBV4-3 to TRBJ1-2; no D gene is confidently identified. The sequenced sample was alloreactive CD4+ T cells from a mixed lymphocyte reaction culture, obtained before transplantation. In light of the paper, this sample's cell subset or site label describes: CFSE-low proliferating T cells sorted from roughly 6-day pre-transplant mixed lymphocyte reaction (GvH or HvG direction). The sequence came from a human patient who was an organ donor for intestinal transplantation. The DNA reads TGCGCCAGCAGCCAAGCTCCAGAAGGGAGCTATGGCTACACCTTC. This yields the protein CASSQAPEGSYGYTF.